A single T cell receptor (beta chain) is shown here with its context. No antigen is known for it. These data originate in a study of cytomegalovirus exposure and HLA in healthy donors. Study summary: Assignment to the Caucasian-associated ancestry cluster applied to 75% to 85% of the 350 to 500 genotyped donors.

Trimming at V came to 0 bases and at J to 6 bases, leaving 5 bases not matched to a gene. The CDR3 length is 15 residues. Germline CDR1 SGDLS, CDR2 YYNGEE. 13 Jbeta primers and 60 Vbeta primers were used for the PCR. Measured with immunoSEQ multiplex PCR; TCRdb has only the in-frame clones, and not every one. There are tens of thousands of clones in the sample; just under 85% occur only once, and approximately 2.8% lies in the top ten. General study findings and limits: Among TCR beta chains, those listed as cytomegalovirus-associated numbered over 150. A later analysis found TCR association rates differed by HLA locus, highest for DRB1 and lowest for HLA-C.

The chain joins TRBV9 to TRBJ2-1; 8 bases agree with TRBD2. The receptor's source is a man aged 50 to 59 in good health and CMV-seronegative. Sequenced: PBMCs. The CDR3 here is CASSVAGGAFNEQFF. For the CDR3, the DNA is TGTGCCAGCAGCGTAGCCGGGGGGGCGTTCAATGAGCAGTTCTTC.